Presented here are 20 T cell receptor beta chains from one specimen sequenced in a study of cytomegalovirus exposure and HLA in healthy donors. Use of 60 Vbeta and 13 Jbeta primers characterized the PCR. Sequenced by immunoSEQ multiplex PCR; TCRdb stores in-frame clones only, minus some. The sample yields approximately 140,000 clones, about 85% seen once. The source material was PBMCs. These receptors originate from a boy younger than 18 in good health and CMV-seronegative.

This clone was counted a few times. In nucleotides, the CDR3 is TGTGCCAGCAGTGACAGGGGGCGTAAAAGGTCTGGGGCCAACGTCCTGACTTTC. This codes for CASSDRGRKRSGANVLTF. The chain carries TRBV2 and TRBJ2-6; TRBD1 agrees at 8 bases. V was clipped by 3 bases and J by 1 base; unmatched bases: 8. CDR1 and CDR2 from the germline V gene are SNHLY and FYNNEI. The CDR3 runs to 18 residues.

This chain uses TRBV30 with TRBJ1-2; tentative D call: TRBD1 (6 bases). V dropped 2 bases and J dropped 0 bases, with 10 bases sitting between them. This CDR3 spans 14 amino acids. Per germline, CDR1 GTSNPN and CDR2 SVGIG (reference sequence). CDR3 amino acids: CAWSPWTANYGYTF. The DNA of the CDR3 is TGTGCCTGGAGTCCGTGGACAGCTAACTATGGCTACACCTTC.

This chain connects TRBV5-1 to TRBJ2-5, with D maybe TRBD2 (5 bases). CDR1 SGHRS and CDR2 YFSETQ come from the germline V gene. The V end lost 6 bases, the J end lost 4 bases, and 10 bases lay between the germline ends. The CDR3 spans 12 residues. This CDR3 reads CASKGGSETQYF. The CDR3 bases are TGCGCCAGCAAAGGAGGTTCAGAGACCCAGTACTTC.

V usage is TRBV9 and J usage is TRBJ2-5; TRBD2 agrees at 8 bases. The CDR3 is made up of 16 amino acids. The ends lost 0 bases at V and 5 bases at J; junction bases unmatched: 9. Germline CDR1 reads SGDLS; CDR2 reads YYNGEE. CDR3 sequence (DNA): TGTGCCAGCAGCGTAGCGGGAGGGCCCCCCGGGGAGACCCAGTACTTC. Protein sequence: CASSVAGGPPGETQYF.

This clone has just a few counts. V gene TRBV4-3 combines with J gene TRBJ1-1; a possible D gene is TRBD1 (6 bases). In germline, CDR1 is LGHNA, CDR2 YSLEER. The CDR3 spans 12 residues. Trimming took off 4 bases at V and 8 bases at J, with 11 bases between the two ends. In DNA, the CDR3 is TGCGCCAGCAGCCGGGTACAGGGAGAAGCTTTCTTT. This codes for CASSRVQGEAFF.

As to this clone: The same CDR3 is also encoded by other DNA sequences in this sample. The chain has TRBV11-2 and TRBJ2-5; D unclear. The CDR3 contains 13 residues. V was clipped by 1 base and J by 2 bases, with 5 bases between them. CDR1 and CDR2 from the germline V gene are SGHAT and FQNNGV. The CDR3 DNA reads as TGTGCCAGCAGCTTAGGTCAGCAAGAGACCCAGTACTTC. Translating gives CASSLGQQETQYF.

This chain links TRBV6-1 with TRBJ1-2; 7 nucleotides align to TRBD1. V lost 7 bases and J lost 2; bases outside the gene matches: 7. Germline values: CDR1 MNHNS, CDR2 SASEGT. The CDR3 is 14 amino acids. CDR3 DNA sequence: TGTGCCAGCACTGAGGACAGGTTAAACTATGGCTACACCTTC. Its translation: CASTEDRLNYGYTF.

This rearrangement joins TRBV4-2 to TRBJ2-3; 7 nucleotides align to TRBD2. Germline V gene data show CDR1 as LGHNA and CDR2 as YNFKEQ. The V gene end was trimmed by 2 bases and the J gene end by 1 base; junction bases not matched to a gene: 3. The length of the CDR3 is 15 residues. The CDR3 reads CASSQTSARTDTQYF. The CDR3 DNA is TGTGCCAGCAGCCAAACTAGCGCACGCACAGATACGCAGTATTTT.

V is TRBV4-1 and J is TRBJ1-1; D is perhaps TRBD1 (5 bases). The CDR3 is 15 amino acids. Germline V gene lookup returns CDR1 MGHRA and CDR2 YSYEKL. V was pared by 3 bases and J by 0 bases, with 11 bases between. CDR3 in DNA: TGCGCCAGCAGCCATGCGCAGGGATTGAACACTGAAGCTTTCTTT. Translated: CASSHAQGLNTEAFF.

The chain links TRBV6-1 to TRBJ1-1; TRBD1 agrees at 10 bases. CDR1 is MNHNS and CDR2 is SASEGT in the germline V gene. The trim removed 2 bases at V and 4 bases at J, leaving 7 bases unmatched. The CDR3 length is 16 residues. CDR3 sequence: CASSEIGGQGITEAFF. The CDR3 DNA is TGTGCCAGCAGTGAAATAGGGGGACAGGGGATCACTGAAGCTTTCTTT.

The chain couples TRBV5-1 to TRBJ2-7, with TRBD1 identical over 9 bases. The V gene's germline CDR1 is SGHRS and CDR2 YFSETQ. The CDR3 runs to 14 residues. The J segment lost 7 bases and the V segment lost 4 bases, leaving 9 bases of the junction unmatched. The CDR3 region is CASSRQGDEEEQYF. The DNA for the CDR3 is TGCGCCAGCAGCCGACAGGGGGATGAGGAAGAGCAGTACTTC.

V usage is TRBV4-1 and J usage is TRBJ2-5; 15 nucleotides agree with TRBD2. The ends lost 3 bases at V and 2 bases at J; junction bases unmatched: 10. Germline CDR1 and CDR2: MGHRA and YSYEKL. This CDR3 has 19 residues. The CDR3 nucleotides are TGCGCCAGCAGCCAGGGTGGACTAGCGGGAGGGCCGTTACAAGAGACCCAGTACTTC. Translated: CASSQGGLAGGPLQETQYF.

The V gene is TRBV25-1, the J gene TRBJ2-2, with a weak D call TRBD1 (6 bases). The germline V gene has CDR1 MGHDK and CDR2 SYGVNS. This CDR3 contains 14 residues. Trimming removed 8 bases at V and 1 base at J, with 11 bases between. The CDR3 bases are TGTGCCAGCGGAGGACAGTTGAACACCGGGGAGCTGTTTTTT. It codes for CASGGQLNTGELFF.

The DNA for the CDR3 is TGTGCCAGCAGTTTTATGTTCGGCGAGCAGTACTTC. Translation gives CASSFMFGEQYF. The rearrangement links TRBV27 to TRBJ2-7; D uncertain. Germline V gene lookup returns CDR1 MNHEY and CDR2 SMNVEV (reference sequence). Trimming removed 3 bases from V and 6 bases from J, with 9 bases in between. This CDR3 spans 12 amino acids.

The chain recombines TRBV9 with TRBJ2-7, with D possibly matching TRBD1 (6 bases). The CDR3 has 15 residues. CDR1 is SGDLS and CDR2 is YYNGEE in the germline V gene. V lost 3 bases and J lost 6, with 19 bases in between. Here the CDR3 reads CASSATITGHAEQYF. CDR3 DNA sequence: TGTGCCAGCAGCGCAACGATAACAGGGCACGCCGAGCAGTACTTC.

The chain links TRBV13 to TRBJ2-3; D unresolved. Trimming took 5 bases from V and 2 from J, leaving 20 bases between them. Germline loops: CDR1 PRHDT, CDR2 FYEKMQ (reference sequence). This CDR3 has 17 residues. The CDR3 DNA is TGTGCCAGCAGCCGCCCCCATTCCTACGGTTTCACAGATACGCAGTATTTT. As protein: CASSRPHSYGFTDTQYF.

The gene calls are TRBV9 and TRBJ1-3; TRBD1 might be the D (6 bases). This CDR3 has 17 amino acids. CDR1 and CDR2 (germline): SGDLS, YYNGEE. V was cut by 1 base and J by 1 base, with 15 bases left in between. CDR3 in amino acids: CASSVSTGTNSGNTIYF. The CDR3 DNA is TGTGCCAGCAGCGTATCGACCGGGACAAATTCTGGAAACACCATATATTTT.

The chain carries TRBV5-1 and TRBJ2-7, with D perhaps matching TRBD2 (6 bases). CDR1 and CDR2 from the germline V gene are SGHRS and YFSETQ. Between the trimmed V and J ends, which lost 3 bases and 3 bases, there was a span of 10 bases. This CDR3 comprises 13 residues. This CDR3 is CASSSSEHYEQYF. The DNA for the CDR3 is TGCGCCAGCAGCTCTAGCGAGCACTACGAGCAGTACTTC.

The chain is built from TRBV7-9 and TRBJ2-7, with a weak D call TRBD1 (5 bases). CDR1 and CDR2 (germline): SEHNR, FQNEAQ (reference sequence). Trimming shortened V by 1 base and J by 2 bases, and 9 bases separated the two germline ends. This CDR3 contains 14 residues. This CDR3 is CASSLVAGTYEQYF. Written as DNA, the CDR3 is TGTGCCAGCAGCTTAGTCGCAGGGACCTACGAGCAGTACTTC.

This clone has only a few counts. V is TRBV13 and J is TRBJ1-2; D gene uncertain. There are 12 residues in the CDR3. Germline CDR1 PRHDT, CDR2 FYEKMQ (reference sequence). Deletions cut 5 bases from V and 7 bases from J, with 11 bases between. CDR3 loop: CASSDTTGGYTF. CDR3 sequence (DNA): TGTGCCAGCAGCGACACAACCGGTGGCTACACCTTC.